These 31 T cell receptor beta chains share one sample of origin, sequenced in a study of control samples from healthy donors and cancer patients. Profiling relied on immunoSEQ multiplex PCR, and the TCRdb table lists in-frame clones only, not all of them. The repertoire has some 100,000 clones, over 75% of them found once; the top ten carry more than 3.5%. Sequencing was done on a sample of blood. The receptor set was obtained from a human donor in good health. The donor label of this sample is uncertain.

V is TRBV30 and J is TRBJ1-1; possible D gene TRBD1, 5 bases. The CDR3 is 15 amino acids. V was trimmed by 0 bases and J by 4 bases, leaving 15 bases between them. Germline-derived CDR1 and CDR2 are GTSNPN and SVGIG (reference sequence). Here the CDR3 reads CAWSVPLGGGTEAFF. As DNA, the CDR3 is TGTGCCTGGAGTGTACCCCTGGGGGGGGGCACTGAAGCTTTCTTT. Using reference TRBV30 and TRBJ1-1 for the parts outside the CDR3, the full variable domain is SQTIHQWPATLVQPVGSPLSLECTVEGTSNPNLYWYRQAAGRGLQLLFYSVGIGQISSEVPQNLSASRPQDRQFILSSKKLLLSDSGFYLCAWSVPLGGGTEAFFGQGTRLTVV.

This CDR3 is CASSEWGTGGGSPLHF. The CDR3 DNA follows: TGTGCCAGCAGTGAATGGGGGACAGGGGGAGGTTCACCCCTCCACTTT. The chain has TRBV25-1 and TRBJ1-6; 11 nucleotides align to TRBD1. CDR3 length: 16 residues. With V trimmed by 1 base and J by 9 bases, 5 bases remained unmatched. From germline, CDR1 is MGHDK and CDR2 SYGVNS.

With respect to this clone: Germline and junction disagree at one end, which may indicate a read error. CDR3 DNA: TGTGCCAGCGGTTTGGGGTACGAGCAGTACTTC. Translating gives CASGLGYEQYF. The genes are TRBV12-3 or TRBV12-4 and TRBJ2-7, with D hard to call. This CDR3 is 11 amino acids long.

The chain employs TRBV10-2 and TRBJ2-2; D could derive from TRBD1 or TRBD2 (5 bases each). Per the germline V gene, CDR1 is WSHSY and CDR2 is SAAADI. The V end was cut by 1 base, the J end by 5 bases, with 5 bases between. This CDR3 spans 13 amino acids. In DNA, the CDR3 is TGCGCCAGCAGTGAGTGGGGGACCGGGGAGCTGTTTTTT. As protein: CASSEWGTGELFF.

The rearrangement links TRBV24-1 to TRBJ2-3; 7 bases are shared with TRBD1. Germline assignment: CDR1 KGHDR and CDR2 SFDVKD. V lost 3 bases, J lost 1 base, and 3 bases stayed unmatched. This CDR3 has 15 residues. CDR3 loop: CATSDPGTGTDTQYF. The DNA of the CDR3 is TGTGCCACCAGTGATCCCGGGACAGGCACAGATACGCAGTATTTT.

The V and J genes are TRBV6-2 or TRBV6-3 and TRBJ2-1, with 8 bases identical to TRBD2. This CDR3 comprises 18 residues. J lost 1 base, V lost 0 bases, and 8 bases had no gene match. Germline V gene sequence: CDR1 MNHEY, CDR2 SVGEGT. The CDR3 DNA follows: TGTGCCAGCAGTTACTCGAGCCGGGGGGGCTTATCCTACAATGAGCAGTTCTTC. Its protein product is CASSYSSRGGLSYNEQFF.

V usage is TRBV15 and J usage is TRBJ2-7; tentatively, D is TRBD1 (5 bases). The germline CDR1 and CDR2 sequences are LNHNV and YYDKDF (reference sequence). The V end was cut by 5 bases, the J end by 6 bases, with 17 bases between. This CDR3 spans 14 amino acids. CDR3 DNA: TGTGCCACCAGCCCGAAGGACATATCGCGCGAGCAGTACTTC. Amino acid sequence: CATSPKDISREQYF.

The gene calls are TRBV5-8 and TRBJ1-4, with D tentatively TRBD1 (5 bases). V was clipped by 3 bases and J by 3 bases, with 12 bases between them. Germline V gene sequence: CDR1 SGHTS, CDR2 YDEGEE. This CDR3 comprises 15 residues. The CDR3 loop reads CASSSWGRPNEKLFF. DNA for the CDR3: TGTGCCAGCAGCTCCTGGGGGAGACCTAATGAAAAACTGTTTTTT.

The chain employs TRBV11-3 and TRBJ1-1; TRBD1 agrees at 9 bases. Germline-derived CDR1 and CDR2 are SGHNT and YENEEA. V was pared by 4 bases and J by 3 bases, with 3 bases of the junction left unmatched. CDR3 length: 14 residues. The CDR3 DNA is TGTGCCAGCAGCTCAGGACAGGGGTACACTGAAGCTTTCTTT. Its translation is CASSSGQGYTEAFF.

The chain employs TRBV18 and TRBJ2-2; TRBD2 might be the D (5 bases). Between the trimmed V and J ends, which lost 2 bases and 6 bases, there was a span of 13 bases. The CDR3 is made up of 15 amino acids. Germline V lookup: CDR1 KGHSH, CDR2 LQKENI. CDR3 sequence reads: CASSPGLRDSGELFF. The CDR3 DNA reads as TGTGCCAGCTCACCAGGTCTCCGGGATTCCGGGGAGCTGTTTTTT.

This chain joins TRBV27 and TRBJ2-5; D not certain. V lost 5 bases and J lost 5, with 12 bases in between. Germline loops: CDR1 MNHEY, CDR2 SMNVEV (reference sequence). This CDR3 has 13 residues. This chain's CDR3 is CASSPPAAETQYF. For the CDR3, the DNA is TGTGCCAGCAGTCCCCCAGCCGCGGAGACCCAGTACTTC.

About this clone: In the same sample, other DNA sequences code for this CDR3. The chain is built from TRBV14 and TRBJ2-4; a possible D gene is TRBD1 (5 bases). Germline V gene lookup returns CDR1 SGHDN and CDR2 FVKESK. The CDR3 covers 13 residues. V lost 2 bases to trimming and J lost 6 bases, with 8 bases between them. The CDR3 region has the DNA TGTGCCAGCAGCCAATCTAGGGGAAACATTCAGTACTTC. Translation gives CASSQSRGNIQYF.

The gene calls are TRBV10-3 and TRBJ1-1; perhaps TRBD1 as D (5 bases). Germline V CDR1 and CDR2: ENHRY, SYGVKD. Trimming shortened V by 6 bases and J by 1 base, and 9 bases separated the two germline ends. The CDR3 totals 13 residues. In nucleotides, the CDR3 is TGTGCCATCAGGGGACTCACGAACACTGAAGCTTTCTTT. Protein product: CAIRGLTNTEAFF.

The chain has TRBV9 and TRBJ1-5; a possible D gene is TRBD1 (6 bases). CDR1 SGDLS and CDR2 YYNGEE come from the germline V gene. Trimming removed 2 bases at V and 3 bases at J, with 21 bases between. The CDR3 extends over 18 amino acids. The CDR3 nucleotides are TGTGCCAGCAGCGTGGTTCCCCGAAGAGACAGGAACAATCAGCCCCAGCATTTT. Its translation: CASSVVPRRDRNNQPQHF.

This CDR3 reads CASSEINQPQHF. In nucleotides, the CDR3 is TGTGCCAGCAGTGAGATTAATCAGCCCCAGCATTTT. The chain joins TRBV2 to TRBJ1-5; D not certain. Trimming removed 3 bases from V and 4 bases from J, with 4 bases in between. This CDR3 spans 12 amino acids. Germline CDR1 reads SNHLY; CDR2 reads FYNNEI.

J is TRBJ2-3 and V is TRBV6-5, with D possibly matching TRBD2 (6 bases). CDR3 length equals 15 residues. Between the trimmed V and J ends, which lost 6 bases and 0 bases, there was a span of 13 bases. CDR1 and CDR2 from the germline V gene are MNHEY and SVGAGI. The CDR3 DNA sequence: TGTGCCAGCAGCCGCCGGGACTCTAGCACAGATACGCAGTATTTT. This gives the protein CASSRRDSSTDTQYF.

The genes are TRBV27 and TRBJ1-4, with D possibly TRBD1 on 6 matching bases. The germline V gene has CDR1 MNHEY and CDR2 SMNVEV (reference sequence). This CDR3 contains 16 residues. V gave up 4 bases and J gave up 3 bases, with 15 bases separating them. CDR3 bases: TGTGCCAGCAGTTCTTCTTGGGGGGCGCCTAATGAAAAACTGTTTTTT. Amino acid sequence: CASSSSWGAPNEKLFF.

The V gene is TRBV11-2, the J gene TRBJ1-2; D ambiguous. The CDR3 length is 13 residues. The V and J ends lost 2 bases and 8 bases respectively, with 12 bases between them. Germline V gene data show CDR1 as SGHAT and CDR2 as FQNNGV. The CDR3 here is CASSLSGPAGYTF. The CDR3 nucleotides read TGTGCCAGCAGCTTATCTGGGCCCGCCGGCTACACCTTC.

This chain joins TRBV19 and TRBJ1-3; TRBD1 might be the D (5 bases). The CDR3 consists of 18 residues. The germline CDR1 and CDR2 sequences are LNHDA and SQIVND (reference sequence). Deletions cut 5 bases from V and 0 bases from J, with 20 bases between. The DNA of the CDR3 is TGTGCCAGTAGTTCGCCAAACGCCGGGACGTACTCTGGAAACACCATATATTTT. Translation: CASSSPNAGTYSGNTIYF. Full variable domain (rest looked up from reference TRBV19 and TRBJ1-3): DGGITQSPKYLFRKEGQNVTLSCEQNLNHDAMYWYRQDPGQGLRLIYYSQIVNDFQKGDIAEGYSVSREKKESFPLTVTSAQKNPTAFYLCASSSPNAGTYSGNTIYFGEGSWLTVV.

In DNA, the CDR3 is TGTGCCAGCAGCCAAGATCTAAGGGGGACACGCGGTTCACCCCTCCACTTT. Encoded protein: CASSQDLRGTRGSPLHF. This chain uses TRBV3-1 (or the pseudogene TRBV3-2) with TRBJ1-6; a weak D match, TRBD1 (6 bases). V lost 0 bases and J lost 9, with 18 bases in between. The CDR3 runs 17 residues. Looked up from germline, CDR1 is LGHDT and CDR2 is YNNKEL (reference sequence).

The chain has TRBV5-1 and TRBJ2-3, with TRBD2 matching 12 bases. With V trimmed by 4 bases and J by 4 bases, 7 bases remained unmatched. The CDR3 loop spans 16 amino acids. Germline assignment: CDR1 SGHRS and CDR2 YFSETQ. CDR3 coding DNA: TGCGCCAGCAGCCCGCTTCTAGCGGGGGGGCCAGATACGCAGTATTTT. This sequence encodes CASSPLLAGGPDTQYF.

The V and J genes are TRBV12-5 and TRBJ1-5; a weak D match, TRBD1 (6 bases). The V gene's germline CDR1 is LGHNT and CDR2 FRNRAP. This CDR3 spans 17 amino acids. The germline V and J ends were trimmed by 2 bases and 0 bases, with 14 bases remaining between them. CDR3: CASGLNSGGYSNQPQHF. CDR3 DNA: TGTGCTAGTGGTTTGAATTCGGGGGGCTATAGCAATCAGCCCCAGCATTTT.

This rearrangement joins TRBV7-8 to TRBJ2-7; D unresolved. The CDR3 spans 14 residues. Trimming removed 2 bases at V and 0 bases at J, with 8 bases between. The germline V gene has CDR1 SGHVS and CDR2 FQNEAQ. CDR3 region: CASSLLYSSYEQYF. The CDR3 bases are TGTGCCAGCAGCTTATTGTACAGCTCCTACGAGCAGTACTTC. Drawing the rest from reference TRBV7-8 and TRBJ2-7, the complete variable domain is GAGVSQSPRYKVAKRGQDVALRCDPISGHVSLFWYQQALGQGPEFLTYFQNEAQLDKSGLPSDRFFAERPEGSVSTLKIQRTQQEDSAVYLCASSLLYSSYEQYFGPGTRLTVT.

The chain uses TRBV19 and TRBJ1-2; no definite D call. V dropped 7 bases and J dropped 3 bases, with 15 bases sitting between them. The CDR3 is 14 residues long. Germline-derived CDR1 and CDR2 are LNHDA and SQIVND (reference sequence). In DNA, the CDR3 is TGTGCCAGTACCGGATTAGAGGGCGACTATGGCTACACCTTC. This sequence encodes CASTGLEGDYGYTF.

The chain has TRBV6-5 and TRBJ1-1, with D possibly matching TRBD1 (5 bases). V was pared by 7 bases and J by 3 bases, with 12 bases between. This CDR3 region has 13 residues. Germline CDR1 and CDR2: MNHEY and SVGAGI. The CDR3 DNA sequence: TGTGCCAGCACCGACGGGGGGTACACTGAAGCTTTCTTT. Residues: CASTDGGYTEAFF.

J is TRBJ1-3 and V is TRBV12-5; D gene unclear. From germline, CDR1 is LGHNT and CDR2 FRNRAP. V lost 6 bases to trimming and J lost 2 bases, with 14 bases between them. This CDR3 spans 15 amino acids. The DNA for the CDR3 is TGTGCTAGTGGCACGGAACGGGTCACTGGAAACACCATATATTTT. This gives the protein CASGTERVTGNTIYF.

The chain joins TRBV5-1 to TRBJ2-2; 8 bases match TRBD1. CDR1 and CDR2 (germline): SGHRS, YFSETQ. Unmatched junction bases numbered 2, after V lost 4 bases and J lost 3 bases. This CDR3 comprises 14 residues. The CDR3 loop reads CASSEGQDTGELFF. The CDR3, as DNA: TGCGCCAGCAGCGAGGGACAGGACACCGGGGAGCTGTTTTTT.

The CDR3 DNA reads as TGTGCCAGCAGTGAGGGTAGGGATCAGCCCCAGCATTTT. It specifies CASSEGRDQPQHF. V is TRBV6-4 and J is TRBJ1-5; D gene unclear. V was trimmed by 3 bases and J by 5 bases, leaving 8 bases between them. Germline-derived CDR1 and CDR2 are MRHNA and SNTAGT. The CDR3 totals 13 residues.

CDR3 amino acids: CASSLGKPDTQYF. As DNA, the CDR3 is TGTGCCAGCAGTTTGGGGAAACCAGATACGCAGTATTTT. The chain joins TRBV27 to TRBJ2-3; D is uncertain. Germline assignment: CDR1 MNHEY and CDR2 SMNVEV (reference sequence). The CDR3 has 13 amino acids. Trimming took off 3 bases at V and 4 bases at J, with 8 bases between the two ends.

The chain combines TRBV6-5 with TRBJ2-1, with D possibly called TRBD1 or TRBD2 (5 bases each). The CDR3 has 15 residues. The V end lost 6 bases, the J end lost 9 bases, and 21 bases lay between the germline ends. The germline CDR1 and CDR2 sequences are MNHEY and SVGAGI. CDR3: CASRQRDQAGGEQFF. The CDR3 DNA follows: TGTGCCAGCAGGCAACGGGACCAGGCTGGGGGTGAGCAGTTCTTC.

The V call is TRBV12-5, the J call TRBJ1-1; D not certain. Germline V CDR1 and CDR2: LGHNT, FRNRAP. The CDR3 length is 15 residues. The V gene lost 1 base and the J gene lost 0 bases, with 9 bases spanning the gap. In DNA, the CDR3 is TGTGCTAGTGGTTTGGCCCCACAGATGAACACTGAAGCTTTCTTT. Residues: CASGLAPQMNTEAFF.